Below, one T cell receptor (beta chain) is given with its context. Relative to the germline gene, one junction end is altered; a read error may explain this. These data belong to a study of blood T cell repertoires in COVID-19. Study in general: T cells, B-cell-depleted T cells, or PBMCs supplied cDNA or gDNA.

Assay used: immunoSEQ multiplex PCR; TCRdb lists only in-frame clones, some missing. The repertoire has under 200,000 clones, around three quarters of them found once; the top ten carry 6.5% to 7%. Germline values: CDR1 ENHRY, CDR2 SYGVKD. CDR3 length equals 14 residues. This chain uses TRBV10-3 with TRBJ1-1; the D is unclear. The specimen sequenced was peripheral blood. This TCR derives from a man between 65 and 80 years old with active or convalescent COVID-19. CDR3 bases: TGTGCCATCAGTGACGGAGGGTTGAATACTGAAGCTTTCTTT. Encoded protein: CAISDGGLNTEAFF.